Presented here are 19 T cell receptor beta chains from one specimen sequenced in a study of blood T cell repertoires in COVID-19. Only in-frame clones appear in the TCRdb table, and some are missing; sequencing was by immunoSEQ multiplex PCR. This repertoire shows about 80,000 clones, around 76% found once; its top ten account for 16%. Input material: peripheral blood. These receptors all stem from a man in his sixties or seventies with active or convalescent COVID-19.

The chain links TRBV10-3 to TRBJ2-6; D not certain. The CDR3 has 14 amino acids. V was clipped by 4 bases and J by 4 bases, with 8 bases between them. Germline CDR1 reads ENHRY; CDR2 reads SYGVKD. Here the CDR3 reads CAISGSRGANVLTF. CDR3 sequence (DNA): TGTGCCATCAGTGGGTCGAGAGGGGCCAACGTCCTGACTTTC.

The rearrangement links TRBV5-5 to TRBJ2-1, with TRBD2 matching 10 bases. The CDR3 spans 15 residues. Germline values: CDR1 SGHKS, CDR2 YYEKEE (reference sequence). V was pared by 4 bases and J by 4 bases, with 5 bases of the junction left unmatched. The CDR3 DNA reads as TGTGCCAGCAGCAATCTAGCGGGAGTTTACAATGAGCAGTTCTTC. Translated, it gives CASSNLAGVYNEQFF.

The CDR3 spells CASSQVTRGYEQYF. DNA for the CDR3: TGCGCCAGCAGCCAAGTGACTAGGGGCTACGAGCAGTACTTC. The chain uses TRBV4-1 and TRBJ2-7, with D perhaps matching TRBD2 (6 bases). V lost 1 base and J 3 bases, leaving 10 bases between the germline ends. This CDR3 comprises 14 residues. Germline V gene data show CDR1 as MGHRA and CDR2 as YSYEKL.

The rearrangement uses TRBV4-2 and TRBJ2-3; 11 bases are shared with TRBD2. Germline V gene lookup returns CDR1 LGHNA and CDR2 YNFKEQ. The CDR3 contains 16 residues. V lost 0 bases and J lost 4; bases outside the gene matches: 3. CDR3 DNA: TGTGCCAGCAGCCAAGATTTTAGCGGGGGGGCAGATACGCAGTATTTT. As protein: CASSQDFSGGADTQYF.

V gene TRBV7-9 combines with J gene TRBJ1-2; D possibly corresponds to TRBD1 (5 bases). This CDR3 region has 14 residues. V dropped 5 bases and J dropped 6 bases, with 16 bases sitting between them. CDR1 is SEHNR and CDR2 is FQNEAQ in the germline V gene (reference sequence). CDR3 nucleotide sequence: TGTGCCAGCAGCCCAGCGGGGGTTCCTAATGGCTACACCTTC. This translates into CASSPAGVPNGYTF.

This clone appeared a single time. The gene calls are TRBV28 and TRBJ2-1, with D possibly TRBD2 on 6 matching bases. The CDR3 length is 12 residues. Trimming pared 7 bases from V and 10 bases from J, leaving 14 bases between. From germline, CDR1 is MDHEN and CDR2 SYDVKM. CDR3 in amino acids: CASKSGSGEQFF. In DNA form, the CDR3 reads TGTGCCAGCAAGTCCGGGAGCGGGGAGCAGTTCTTC.

CDR3 DNA sequence: TGTGCCACCAGCAGAGATTTAGGGAGAACTGAAGCTTTCTTT. Encoded protein: CATSRDLGRTEAFF. The rearrangement links TRBV15 to TRBJ1-1; D uncertain. Germline loops: CDR1 LNHNV, CDR2 YYDKDF (reference sequence). The CDR3 runs 14 residues. The V and J ends lost 0 bases and 5 bases respectively, with 10 bases between them.

The count of this clone is one. J is TRBJ2-5 and V is TRBV29-1; maybe TRBD1 (5 bases). Germline CDR1 is SQVTM and CDR2 is ANQGSEA. V shed 7 bases and J shed 5 bases, with 14 bases lying between them. CDR3 length: 12 residues. DNA of the CDR3: TGCAGCGCAGGCCAGGGTCAGGAGACCCAGTACTTC. Its translation is CSAGQGQETQYF. The whole variable domain, filled in from reference TRBV29-1 and TRBJ2-5, reads SAVISQKPSRDICQRGTSLTIQCQVDSQVTMMFWYRQQPGQSLTLIATANQGSEATYESGFVIDKFPISRPNLTFSTLTVSNMSPEDSSIYLCSAGQGQETQYFGPGTRLLVL.

The chain uses TRBV5-5 and TRBJ1-4; 8 bases line up with TRBD1. The CDR3 runs 18 residues. V lost 4 bases, J lost 0 bases, and 11 bases stayed unmatched. Germline CDR1 and CDR2: SGHKS and YYEKEE (reference sequence). The CDR3 nucleotides are TGTGCCAGCAGCCCTCACTGGGGACAGGTTGCAACTAATGAAAAACTGTTTTTT. Translating gives CASSPHWGQVATNEKLFF.

This chain joins TRBV7-3 and TRBJ2-3; D gene unclear. CDR3 length: 13 residues. Trimming left V 3 bases short and J 0 bases short, with 4 bases between. The germline gives CDR1 SGHTA, CDR2 FQGTGA. This CDR3 is CASSFQSTDTQYF. DNA of the CDR3: TGTGCCAGCAGCTTCCAAAGCACAGATACGCAGTATTTT.

The V call is TRBV4-1, the J call TRBJ1-4; D may be TRBD1 (5 bases). This CDR3 contains 21 residues. Between the trimmed V and J ends, which lost 1 base and 0 bases, there was a span of 24 bases. Germline CDR1 MGHRA, CDR2 YSYEKL. CDR3 residues: CASSQVRARGQPVTTNEKLFF. The CDR3 nucleotides are TGCGCCAGCAGCCAAGTCCGGGCTAGGGGTCAGCCTGTAACAACTAATGAAAAACTGTTTTTT.

The chain is built from TRBV7-6 and TRBJ2-2; maybe TRBD2 (5 bases). CDR1 is SGHVS, CDR2 FNYEAQ, per germline. This CDR3 spans 16 amino acids. Trimming stripped 2 bases from V and 3 bases from J, with 13 bases between. The chain's CDR3 is CASSLSPGIDTGELFF. DNA of the CDR3: TGTGCCAGCAGCTTATCCCCCGGGATTGACACCGGGGAGCTGTTTTTT.

J is TRBJ1-3 and V is TRBV5-1; D remains ambiguous. Between the trimmed V and J ends, which lost 0 bases and 4 bases, there was a span of 14 bases. Germline V gives CDR1 SGHRS, CDR2 YFSETQ. The CDR3 is 16 residues long. The CDR3 loop is CASSLVGNSGGNTIYF. Written as DNA, the CDR3 is TGCGCCAGCAGCTTGGTCGGGAACTCGGGGGGAAACACCATATATTTT.

The gene calls are TRBV6-4 and TRBJ1-2; the D gene is possibly TRBD1 (5 bases). CDR1 is MRHNA, CDR2 SNTAGT, per germline. This CDR3 comprises 14 residues. Trimming left V 5 bases short and J 5 bases short, with 15 bases between. CDR3 in DNA: TGTGCCAGCAGTACAGGCAGGGACTCGTATGGCTACACCTTC. Translating it yields CASSTGRDSYGYTF.

This chain connects TRBV18 to TRBJ2-7, with D possibly being TRBD2 (5 bases). The CDR3 has 13 residues. Germline values: CDR1 KGHSH, CDR2 LQKENI. With 6 bases removed from V and 2 bases from J, the gap between germline ends came to 11 bases. DNA for the CDR3: TGTGCCAGCTCCGCGGGTGAGACCTACGAGCAGTACTTC. It codes for CASSAGETYEQYF.

This clone was seen more than once but under ten times. The J gene is TRBJ2-7, the V gene TRBV5-1; D remains unclear. The ends were cut back, 3 bases at V and 0 bases at J, with 7 bases in the middle. Per the germline V gene, CDR1 is SGHRS and CDR2 is YFSETQ. This CDR3 comprises 13 residues. The CDR3 sequence is CASSSTRSYEQYF. The CDR3 nucleotides are TGCGCCAGCAGCTCCACGCGCTCCTACGAGCAGTACTTC.

The CDR3 sequence is CASSQLTGAGYTF. CDR3 nucleotides: TGTGCCAGCAGCCAACTCACAGGGGCTGGCTACACCTTC. The rearrangement links TRBV14 to TRBJ1-2; the match to TRBD1 covers 7 bases. V lost 2 bases and J lost 7; bases outside the gene matches: 4. Germline loops: CDR1 SGHDN, CDR2 FVKESK. This CDR3 region has 13 residues. Based on the CDR3 plus reference TRBV14 and TRBJ1-2, the full variable domain is EAGVTQFPSHSVIEKGQTVTLRCDPISGHDNLYWYRRVMGKEIKFLLHFVKESKQDESGMPNNRFLAERTGGTYSTLKVQPAELEDSGVYFCASSQLTGAGYTFGSGTRLTVV.

The chain is built from TRBV3-1 (or the pseudogene TRBV3-2) and TRBJ2-6; D remains unclear. The germline gives CDR1 LGHDT, CDR2 YNNKEL (reference sequence). CDR3 length: 15 amino acids. V was clipped by 0 bases and J by 0 bases, with 3 bases between them. CDR3 nucleotides: TGTGCCAGCAGCCAAGACCACTCTGGGGCCAACGTCCTGACTTTC. Encoded protein: CASSQDHSGANVLTF.

The chain joins TRBV3-1 (or the pseudogene TRBV3-2) to TRBJ2-4; the D gene is possibly TRBD2 (6 bases). Trimming removed 5 bases from V and 12 bases from J, with 11 bases in between. The germline gives CDR1 LGHDT, CDR2 YNNKEL (reference sequence). The CDR3 has 11 residues. CDR3 nucleotide sequence: TGTGCCAGCAGCTACCTGGGAGGTCAGTACTTC. This sequence encodes CASSYLGGQYF.